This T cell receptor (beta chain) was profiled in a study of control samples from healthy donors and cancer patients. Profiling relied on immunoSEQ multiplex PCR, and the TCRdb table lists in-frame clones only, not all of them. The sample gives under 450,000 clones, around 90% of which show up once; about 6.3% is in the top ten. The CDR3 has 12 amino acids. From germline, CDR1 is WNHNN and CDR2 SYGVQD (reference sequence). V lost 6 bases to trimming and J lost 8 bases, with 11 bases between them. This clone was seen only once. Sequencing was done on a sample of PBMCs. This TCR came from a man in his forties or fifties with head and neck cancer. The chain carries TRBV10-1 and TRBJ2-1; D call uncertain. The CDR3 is CASSLTRDEQFF. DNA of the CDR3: TGCGCCAGCAGCCTTACGCGCGATGAGCAGTTCTTC.